One and the same sample provided the 3 T cell receptor beta chains below, sequenced in a study of T cell responses to AZD1222 COVID-19 vaccine. TCRdb's table, derived via immunoSEQ multiplex PCR, lists solely in-frame clones and lacks some. The top ten hold around 5% of the sample, which has about 150,000 clones, 89% seen once. The specimen was peripheral blood, collected on day 0 of AZD1222 vaccination. The receptors shown here come from an adult in good health.

The genes are TRBV5-4 and TRBJ1-6; 8 nucleotides line up with TRBD1. This CDR3 has 14 residues. Trimming at V came to 4 bases and at J to 8 bases, leaving 5 bases not matched to a gene. Germline V gives CDR1 SGHNT, CDR2 YYREEE (reference sequence). The CDR3 sequence is CASSSRGPDSPLHF. In nucleotides, the CDR3 is TGTGCCAGCAGCAGCAGGGGGCCGGATTCACCCCTCCACTTT.

V usage is TRBV11-2 and J usage is TRBJ1-6; the match to TRBD1 covers 7 bases. The CDR3 extends over 16 amino acids. V lost 0 bases and J lost 10; bases outside the gene matches: 9. In germline, CDR1 is SGHAT, CDR2 FQNNGV. CDR3 nucleotides: TGTGCCAGCAGCTTAGATCGAGGACAGGCTTGGTCACCCCTCCACTTT. This translates into CASSLDRGQAWSPLHF.

V is TRBV7-2 and J is TRBJ1-5, with D maybe TRBD1 (5 bases). Per the germline V gene, CDR1 is SGHTA and CDR2 is FQGNSA. Trimming shortened V by 5 bases and J by 8 bases, and 22 bases separated the two germline ends. This CDR3 has 16 residues. The CDR3 spells CASSPQVGGGMEPQHF. CDR3 nucleotide sequence: TGTGCCAGCAGCCCCCAGGTCGGGGGGGGGATGGAGCCCCAGCATTTT.